Listed below are T cell receptor beta chains from one sample, sequenced in a study of blood T cell repertoires in COVID-19. Some clones are missing from TCRdb's copy, which holds only in-frame ones; the method was immunoSEQ multiplex PCR. The table has hundreds of thousands of clones, around 83% seen once. The specimen sequenced was peripheral blood. The receptors were gathered from a man older than 75 with acute or convalescent COVID-19. CDR3s include the opening cysteine and the closing phenylalanine or tryptophan. A D gene is named only where the DNA matches it firmly. Some rows mark clone size as missing; the rest say once, few, many or name a class of expanded clone.

D gene	V gene	J gene	clone size	CDR3 DNA	CDR3 protein
NA	TRBV19	TRBJ1-2	once	TGTGCCAGTAGTATTGGGCAGGACTATGGCTACACCTTC	CASSIGQDYGYTF
TRBD1	TRBV28	TRBJ1-6	NA	TGTGCCAGCAAAGAGGGGACAGATGATTCACCCCTCCACTTT	CASKEGTDDSPLHF
NA	TRBV11-2	TRBJ1-2	NA	TGTGCCAGCAGCTTAGTCCTCGGGGACTATGGCTACACCTTC	CASSLVLGDYGYTF
NA	TRBV30	TRBJ2-1	NA	TGTGCCTGGAGTGTAAGGACAAACAATGAGCAGTTCTTC	CAWSVRTNNEQFF
NA	TRBV4-1	TRBJ2-2	NA	TGCGCCAGCAGCCAAGGCGCGAACACCGGGGAGCTGTTTTTT	CASSQGANTGELFF
TRBD1	TRBV9	TRBJ1-2	NA	TGTGCCAGCAGCCCAACCGACAGGGGAAACTATGGCTACACCTTC	CASSPTDRGNYGYTF
NA	TRBV7-3	TRBJ2-2	NA	TGTGCCAGCAGCCCCCTTAACACCGGGGAGCTGTTTTTT	CASSPLNTGELFF
TRBD1	TRBV29-1	TRBJ1-2	NA	TGCAGCGTTGAAGACGCGACAGGGGCTAACTATGGCTACACCTTC	CSVEDATGANYGYTF
NA	TRBV18	TRBJ1-2	NA	TGTGCCAGCTCACCACGCTCAGGGAACTATGGCTACACCTTC	CASSPRSGNYGYTF
NA	TRBV5-5	TRBJ2-1	NA	TGTGCCAGCAGCCTGGACGTCGGCTACAATGAGCAGTTCTTC	CASSLDVGYNEQFF
NA	TRBV11-3	TRBJ2-3	once	TGTGCCAGCAGCTTAGGACAGGGCACAGATACGCAGTATTTT	CASSLGQGTDTQYF
NA	TRBV5-8	TRBJ1-1	NA	TGTGCCAGCAGCTTGGGCGGGACGGCTAACACTGAAGCTTTCTTT	CASSLGGTANTEAFF
NA	TRBV6-5	TRBJ2-1	NA	TGTGCCAGCAGTTGGCTCAATGAGCAGTTCTTC	CASSWLNEQFF
NA	TRBV3-1/TRBV3-2	TRBJ2-1	NA	TGTGCCAGCAGCCAAGGGTGGGGGGGCTTCAATGAGCAGTTCTTC	CASSQGWGGFNEQFF
NA	TRBV7-8	TRBJ2-1	NA	TGTGCCAGCAGCCCGGACAGCTTCGGGGAGTTCTTC	CASSPDSFGEFF
NA	TRBV3-1/TRBV3-2	TRBJ1-4	NA	TGTGCCAGCAGTAAGGCGGGGACTAATGAAAAACTGTTTTTT	CASSKAGTNEKLFF
TRBD1	TRBV5-1	TRBJ1-4	once	TGCGCCAGCAGCGCCCAGGGGGGCACTAATGAAAAACTGTTTTTT	CASSAQGGTNEKLFF
NA	TRBV5-4	TRBJ2-5	NA	TGTGCCAGCAGCGGAGGGGCAGGGCGAGAGACCCAGTACTTC	CASSGGAGRETQYF
NA	TRBV2	TRBJ2-4	NA	TGTGCCAGCAGTGGCCCGGGGAACATTCAGTACTTC	CASSGPGNIQYF
NA	TRBV7-6	TRBJ1-2	NA	TGTGCCAGCAGCCCCCAGGGGAACTATGGCTACACCTTC	CASSPQGNYGYTF
NA	TRBV7-3	TRBJ1-1	NA	TGTGCCAGCAGCTTATTGGCTGGGGGCACGACTGAAGCTTTCTTT	CASSLLAGGTTEAFF
TRBD1	TRBV25-1	TRBJ1-4	NA	TGTGCCAGCAGCAGGACAGGGCTTACTAATGAAAAACTGTTTTTT	CASSRTGLTNEKLFF
NA	TRBV5-1	TRBJ1-1	NA	TGCGCCAGCGCCCAAACGACCGGGGGGAACACTGAAGCTTTCTTT	CASAQTTGGNTEAFF
TRBD1	TRBV2	TRBJ1-6	NA	TGTGCCAGCAGGGACAGGGTTTCGAATTCACCCCTCCACTTT	CASRDRVSNSPLHF
NA	TRBV3-1/TRBV3-2	TRBJ1-1	NA	TGTGCCAGCAGCCAAGATATGGGGGGCACTGAAGCTTTCTTT	CASSQDMGGTEAFF
NA	TRBV11-2	TRBJ2-2	NA	TGTGCCAGCAGCTTAGGCCCAACTTTCACCGGGGAGCTGTTTTTT	CASSLGPTFTGELFF
NA	TRBV7-2	TRBJ2-1	NA	TGTGCCAGCAGCTTAGCCGCGGGGGCTTTATACAATGAGCAGTTCTTC	CASSLAAGALYNEQFF